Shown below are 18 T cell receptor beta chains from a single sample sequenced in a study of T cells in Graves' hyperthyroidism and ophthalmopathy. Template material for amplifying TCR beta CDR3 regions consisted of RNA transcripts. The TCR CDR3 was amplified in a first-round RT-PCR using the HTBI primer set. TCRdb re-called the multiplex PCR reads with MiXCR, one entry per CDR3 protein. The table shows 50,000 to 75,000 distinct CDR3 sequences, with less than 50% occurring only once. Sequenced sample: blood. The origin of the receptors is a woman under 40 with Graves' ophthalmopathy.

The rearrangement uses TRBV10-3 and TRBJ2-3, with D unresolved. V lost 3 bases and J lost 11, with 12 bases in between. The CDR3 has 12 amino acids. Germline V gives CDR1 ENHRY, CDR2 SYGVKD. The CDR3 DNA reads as TGTGCCATCAGTGATGAGCGAATCAGGCAGTATTTT. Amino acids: CAISDERIRQYF.

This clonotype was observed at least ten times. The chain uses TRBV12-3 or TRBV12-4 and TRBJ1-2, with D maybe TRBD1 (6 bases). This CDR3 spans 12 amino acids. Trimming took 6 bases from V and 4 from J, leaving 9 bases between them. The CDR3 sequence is CASSPDSYGYTF. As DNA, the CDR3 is TGTGCCAGCAGCCCGGACAGCTATGGCTACACCTTC.

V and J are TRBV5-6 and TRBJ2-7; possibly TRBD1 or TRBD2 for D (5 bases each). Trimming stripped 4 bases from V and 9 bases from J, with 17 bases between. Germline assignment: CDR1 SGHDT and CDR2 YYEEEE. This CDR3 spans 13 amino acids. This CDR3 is CASSARRDVGQYF. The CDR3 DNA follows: TGTGCCAGCAGCGCCCGCCGGGACGTCGGGCAGTACTTC.

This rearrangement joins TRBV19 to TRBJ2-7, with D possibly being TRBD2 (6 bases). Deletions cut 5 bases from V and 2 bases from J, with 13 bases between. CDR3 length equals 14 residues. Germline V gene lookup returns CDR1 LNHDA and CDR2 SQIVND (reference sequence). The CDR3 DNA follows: TGTGCCAGTAGTCCTCGGGACTTACCCTACGAGCAGTACTTC. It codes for CASSPRDLPYEQYF.

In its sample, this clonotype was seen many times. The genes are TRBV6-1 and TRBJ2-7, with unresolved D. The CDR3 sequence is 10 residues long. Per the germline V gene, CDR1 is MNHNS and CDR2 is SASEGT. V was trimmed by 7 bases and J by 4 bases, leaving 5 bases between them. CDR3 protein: CASKSYEQYF. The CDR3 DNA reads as TGTGCCAGCAAAAGTTACGAGCAGTACTTC.

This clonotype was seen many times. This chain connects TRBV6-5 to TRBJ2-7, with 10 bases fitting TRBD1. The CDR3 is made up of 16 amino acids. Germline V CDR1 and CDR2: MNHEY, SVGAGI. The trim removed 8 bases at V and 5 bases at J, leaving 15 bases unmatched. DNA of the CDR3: TGTGCCAGCCGGATAAGCGGGGGACAGGGGACCCACGAGCAGTACTTC. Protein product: CASRISGGQGTHEQYF.

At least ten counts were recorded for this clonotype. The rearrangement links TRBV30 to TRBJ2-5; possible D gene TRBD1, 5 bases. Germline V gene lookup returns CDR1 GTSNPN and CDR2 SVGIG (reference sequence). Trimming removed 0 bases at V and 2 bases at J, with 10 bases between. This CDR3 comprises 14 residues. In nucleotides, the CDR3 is TGTGCCTGGAGTGTACCTGGGGCACAAGAGACCCAGTACTTC. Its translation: CAWSVPGAQETQYF.

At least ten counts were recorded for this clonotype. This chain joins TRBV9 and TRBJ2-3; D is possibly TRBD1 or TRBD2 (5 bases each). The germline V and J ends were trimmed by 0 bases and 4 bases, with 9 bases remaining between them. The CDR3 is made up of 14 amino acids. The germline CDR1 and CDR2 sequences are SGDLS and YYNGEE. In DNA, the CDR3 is TGTGCCAGCAGCGTAGGAGGGGTCGCAGATACGCAGTATTTT. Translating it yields CASSVGGVADTQYF.

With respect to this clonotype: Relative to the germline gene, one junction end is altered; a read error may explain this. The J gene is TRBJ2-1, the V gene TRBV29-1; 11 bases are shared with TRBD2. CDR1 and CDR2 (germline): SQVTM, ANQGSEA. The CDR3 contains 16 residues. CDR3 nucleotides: TGCAGCGTTTTACTAGCGGGAGTGGGTTTTTACAATGGGCAGTTCTTC. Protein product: CSVLLAGVGFYNGQFF.

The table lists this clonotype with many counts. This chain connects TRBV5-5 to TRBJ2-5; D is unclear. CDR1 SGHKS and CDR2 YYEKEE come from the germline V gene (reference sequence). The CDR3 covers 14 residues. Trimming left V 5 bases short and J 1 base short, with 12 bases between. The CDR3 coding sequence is TGTGCCAGCAGGATGACCTGGGGCCAAGAGACCCAGTACTTC. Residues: CASRMTWGQETQYF.

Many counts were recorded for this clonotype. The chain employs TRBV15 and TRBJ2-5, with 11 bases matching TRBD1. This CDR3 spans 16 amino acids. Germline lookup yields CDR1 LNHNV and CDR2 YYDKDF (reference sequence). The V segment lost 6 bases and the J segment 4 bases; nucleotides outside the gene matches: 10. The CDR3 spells CATSPGGGQGAETQYF. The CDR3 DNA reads TGTGCCACCAGTCCGGGGGGCGGACAGGGGGCAGAGACCCAGTACTTC.

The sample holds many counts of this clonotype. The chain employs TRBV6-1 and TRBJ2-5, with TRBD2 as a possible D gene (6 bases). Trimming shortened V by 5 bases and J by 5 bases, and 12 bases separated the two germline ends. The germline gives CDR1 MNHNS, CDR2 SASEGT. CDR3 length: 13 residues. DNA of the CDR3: TGTGCCAGCAGTAATGGACTATTCGAGACCCAGTACTTC. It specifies CASSNGLFETQYF.

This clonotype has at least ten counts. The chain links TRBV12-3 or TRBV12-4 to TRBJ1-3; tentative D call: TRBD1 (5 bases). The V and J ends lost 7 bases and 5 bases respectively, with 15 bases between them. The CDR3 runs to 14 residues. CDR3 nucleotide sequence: TGTGCCAGCACCATTAGGGGTACCCGAAACACCATATATTTT. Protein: CASTIRGTRNTIYF.

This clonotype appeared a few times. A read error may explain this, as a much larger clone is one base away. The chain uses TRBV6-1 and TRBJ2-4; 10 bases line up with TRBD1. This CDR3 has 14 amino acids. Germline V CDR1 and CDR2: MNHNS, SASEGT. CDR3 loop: CASSDGTGANSQYF. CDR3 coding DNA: TGTGCCAGCAGTGACGGGACAGGGGCAAACAGTCAGTACTTC.

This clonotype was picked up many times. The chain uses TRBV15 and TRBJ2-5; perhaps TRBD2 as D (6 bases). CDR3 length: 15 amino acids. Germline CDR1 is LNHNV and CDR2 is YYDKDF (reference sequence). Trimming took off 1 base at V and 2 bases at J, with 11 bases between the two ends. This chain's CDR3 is CATSRGGIQQETQYF. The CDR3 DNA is TGTGCCACCAGCAGAGGCGGGATTCAACAAGAGACCCAGTACTTC. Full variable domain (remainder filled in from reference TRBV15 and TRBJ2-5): DAMVIQNPRYQVTQFGKPVTLSCSQTLNHNVMYWYQQKSSQAPKLLFHYYDKDFNNEADTPDNFQSRRPNTSFCFLDIRSPGLGDTAMYLCATSRGGIQQETQYFGPGTRLLVL.

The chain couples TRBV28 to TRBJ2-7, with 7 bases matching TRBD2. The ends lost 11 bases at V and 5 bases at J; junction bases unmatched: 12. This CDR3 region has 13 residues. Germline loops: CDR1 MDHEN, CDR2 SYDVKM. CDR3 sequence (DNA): TGTGCCGGGGGGACTACAGCTGCTCACGAGCAGTACTTC. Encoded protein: CAGGTTAAHEQYF. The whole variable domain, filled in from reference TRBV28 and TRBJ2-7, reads DVKVTQSSRYLVKRTGEKVFLECVQDMDHENMFWYRQDPGLGLRLIYFSYDVKMKEKGDIPEGYSVSREKKERFSLILESASTNQTSMYLCAGGTTAAHEQYFGPGTRLTVT.

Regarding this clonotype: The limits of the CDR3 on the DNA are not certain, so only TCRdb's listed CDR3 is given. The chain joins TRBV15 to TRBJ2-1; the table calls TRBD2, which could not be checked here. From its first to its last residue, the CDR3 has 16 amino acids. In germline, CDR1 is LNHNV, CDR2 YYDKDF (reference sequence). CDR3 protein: CAICSASGLANNEQFF.

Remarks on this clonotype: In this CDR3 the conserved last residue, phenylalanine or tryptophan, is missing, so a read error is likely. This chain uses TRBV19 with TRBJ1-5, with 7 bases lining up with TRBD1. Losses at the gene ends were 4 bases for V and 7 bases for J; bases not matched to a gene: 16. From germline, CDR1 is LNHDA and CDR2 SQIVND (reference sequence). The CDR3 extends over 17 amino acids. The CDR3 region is CASSKGSGQTLNQPQHL. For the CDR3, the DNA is TGTGCCAGTAGTAAGGGATCGGGACAGACTCTCAACCAGCCCCAGCATCTT.